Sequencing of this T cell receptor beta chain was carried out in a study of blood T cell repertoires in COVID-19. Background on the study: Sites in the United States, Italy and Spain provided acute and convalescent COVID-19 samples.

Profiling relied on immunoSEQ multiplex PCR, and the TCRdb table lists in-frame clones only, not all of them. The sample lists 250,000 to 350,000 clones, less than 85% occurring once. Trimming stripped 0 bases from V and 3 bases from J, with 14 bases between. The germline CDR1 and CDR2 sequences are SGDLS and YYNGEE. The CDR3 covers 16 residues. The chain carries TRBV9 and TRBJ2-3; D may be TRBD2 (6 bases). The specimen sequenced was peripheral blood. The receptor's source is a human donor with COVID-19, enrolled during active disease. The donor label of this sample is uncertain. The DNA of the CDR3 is TGTGCCAGCAGCGTAGTATTAGGGAGGAATACAGATACGCAGTATTTT. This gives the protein CASSVVLGRNTDTQYF.